This section outlines one T cell receptor beta chain sequence together with its context. Data came from immunoSEQ multiplex PCR; TCRdb stores just in-frame clones and leaves some out. The sample shows hundreds of thousands of clones, roughly 88% of them seen only once. Trimming cost V 4 bases and J 4 bases; bases outside gene matches: 12. The germline gives CDR1 SGHRS, CDR2 YFSETQ. This CDR3 has 17 residues. The data derive from a study of blood T cell repertoires in COVID-19. Sequencing was done on a sample of peripheral blood. This rearrangement joins TRBV5-1 to TRBJ2-1, with 9 bases lining up with TRBD2. This TCR was sampled from a woman in her 40s who had recovered from COVID-19. CDR3 amino acids: CASSPGTSSSFYNEQFF. The CDR3 DNA follows: TGCGCCAGCAGCCCCGGGACTAGCTCCTCTTTTTACAATGAGCAGTTCTTC.